Detailed here is one T cell receptor (beta chain). The V gene's germline CDR1 is MDHEN and CDR2 SYDVKM. V lost 5 bases, J lost 7 bases, and 14 bases stayed unmatched. CDR3 length: 17 amino acids. Participant ages covered roughly 18 to 89 years across 24 US areas. The study counted Cohort 3 donors as recovered given two negative PCRs, clearance, or symptom resolution. This entry belongs to a study of blood T cell repertoires in COVID-19. Study in general: Samples came from the United States, Italy and Spain, spanning acute and convalescent COVID-19.

How the authors handled the data: From reference gene primer amplification, estimates of nucleated cell counts were derived. Using immunoSEQ multiplex PCR, the repertoire was profiled, and TCRdb retains in-frame clones only, with some absent. V and J calls and clone size are those listed in that table; D and trimming were worked out from the DNA. The sample lists a few hundred thousand clones, roughly 90% occurring once. The receptor's source is a woman between 50 and 59 years old who had recovered from COVID-19. The genes are TRBV28 and TRBJ1-6, with 7 bases lining up with TRBD1. Sequenced: PBMCs or T cells enriched from blood (not recorded which). The CDR3 DNA reads as TGTGCCAGCAGTAAAAGGGGGCAGTGGGGGAACAATTCACCCCTCCACTTT. Amino acids: CASSKRGQWGNNSPLHF. The full variable domain, completed using reference TRBV28 and TRBJ1-6, is DVKVTQSSRYLVKRTGEKVFLECVQDMDHENMFWYRQDPGLGLRLIYFSYDVKMKEKGDIPEGYSVSREKKERFSLILESASTNQTSMYLCASSKRGQWGNNSPLHFGNGTRLTVT.